This is a list of T cell receptor beta chains from one sample in a study of T-cell reconstitution after alpha-beta-depleted transplantation in children. TCRdb reprocessed the PCR reads with MiXCR, giving one entry per CDR3 protein. The sample has some 200,000 distinct CDR3 sequences; around 7% are singletons. The specimen comprised PBMCs from the stem cell graft donor, sampled from the stem cell graft. The receptor source for this set is a human donor who donated a stem cell graft to a child with Wiskott-Aldrich syndrome. Both conserved end residues are part of each CDR3. Fields, in order: J gene, clone size, V gene, D gene, CDR3 DNA, CDR3 protein. A D gene is named only where the DNA matches it firmly. Rows may omit the clone size; those that give it use once, few, many or a size class.

J: TRBJ1-6
size: many
V: TRBV4-3
D: .
DNA: TGCGCCAGCAGCCAAGATTCAGCCAGCGACTACGGTTCACCCCTCCACTTT
CDR3: CASSQDSASDYGSPLHF

J: TRBJ2-3
size: many
V: TRBV3-1
D: TRBD2
DNA: TGTGCCAGCAGCCGAAGCGGGGAAGCAGATACGCAGTATTTT
CDR3: CASSRSGEADTQYF

J: TRBJ1-2
size: many
V: TRBV5-1
D: .
DNA: TGCGCCAGCACCGTCGGGGGGCAGGACTATGGCTACACCTTC
CDR3: CASTVGGQDYGYTF

J: TRBJ2-1
size: many
V: TRBV7-9
D: TRBD2
DNA: TGTGCCACCGCCCCGAGACTAGCTACCTCCTACAATGAGCAGTTCTTC
CDR3: CATAPRLATSYNEQFF

J: TRBJ2-1
size: few
V: TRBV4-3
D: TRBD2
DNA: TGCGCCAGCAGCCAAGACGGCGGGAGAGGCTTCAATGAGCAGTTCTTC
CDR3: CASSQDGGRGFNEQFF

J: TRBJ2-3
size: medium-sized
V: TRBV29-1
D: TRBD2
DNA: TGCAGCGTTGAAGGTGGCGGGGGTAGAGGGACAGATACGCAGTATTTT
CDR3: CSVEGGGGRGTDTQYF

J: TRBJ2-3
size: many
V: TRBV20-1
D: .
DNA: TGCAGTGCTAGAGACTCACGTCGAGGGGATAACACAGATACGCAGTATTTT
CDR3: CSARDSRRGDNTDTQYF

J: TRBJ1-1
size: many
V: TRBV12-3/TRBV12-4
D: .
DNA: TGTGCCAGCAGGGCCCCATGGGGAATGAACACTGAAGCTTTCTTT
CDR3: CASRAPWGMNTEAFF

J: TRBJ1-5
size: many
V: TRBV12-3/TRBV12-4
D: .
DNA: TGTGCCAGCAGTCCTCAGGGGAGTCGCAATCAGCCCCAGCATTTT
CDR3: CASSPQGSRNQPQHF

J: TRBJ1-2
size: many
V: TRBV12-3/TRBV12-4
D: TRBD1
DNA: TGTGCCAGCAGTTCGACAGGGAGGAACTATGGCTACACCTTC
CDR3: CASSSTGRNYGYTF

J: TRBJ1-1
size: many
V: TRBV7-6
D: .
DNA: TGTGCCAGCAGTTCTATTAGGGTCGGCACTGAAGCTTTCTTT
CDR3: CASSSIRVGTEAFF

J: TRBJ2-2
size: many
V: TRBV6-1
D: TRBD2
DNA: TGTGCCAGCAGTGTTCGGGCTAGCGGGAAGACCGGGGAGCTGTTTTTT
CDR3: CASSVRASGKTGELFF

J: TRBJ2-3
size: many
V: TRBV12-3/TRBV12-4
D: TRBD1
DNA: TGTGCCAGCAGGACAGGGGTTTACACAGATACGCAGTATTTT
CDR3: CASRTGVYTDTQYF

J: TRBJ2-3
size: many
V: TRBV5-1
D: TRBD2
DNA: TGCGCCAGCAGAGGCGGGGGGCCCCCGAATACGCAGTATTTT
CDR3: CASRGGGPPNTQYF

J: TRBJ2-1
size: many
V: TRBV12-3/TRBV12-4
D: TRBD2
DNA: TGTGCCAGCAGTTTAGATAGCGGGGGGTTTAGTGAGCAGTTCTTC
CDR3: CASSLDSGGFSEQFF

J: TRBJ2-5
size: .
V: TRBV5-1
D: .
DNA: TGCGCCAGCAGCTTTTTCGGGGGCGCAGAGACCCAGTACTTC
CDR3: CASSFFGGAETQYF

J: TRBJ2-3
size: many
V: TRBV14
D: .
DNA: TGTGCCAGCAGCCAAGGTACAGCTACCACAGATACGCAGTATTTT
CDR3: CASSQGTATTDTQYF

J: TRBJ2-7
size: many
V: TRBV29-1
D: .
DNA: TGCAGCGTTGAATTAGGGGACTCCTCCTACGAGCAGTACTTC
CDR3: CSVELGDSSYEQYF

J: TRBJ1-2
size: .
V: TRBV6-5
D: .
DNA: TGTGCCAGCGGGGCAGGGCCACAGCGTGGCTACACCTTC
CDR3: CASGAGPQRGYTF

J: TRBJ2-1
size: few
V: TRBV7-9
D: TRBD1
DNA: TGTGCCAGCAGCTTTCCGGGGGGACAGGGAATCAATGAGCAGTTCTTC
CDR3: CASSFPGGQGINEQFF

J: TRBJ1-2
size: many
V: TRBV2
D: .
DNA: TGTGCTGGGCGACAGGCGCAGAACTATGGCTACACCTTC
CDR3: CAGRQAQNYGYTF

J: TRBJ1-1
size: .
V: TRBV2
D: .
DNA: TGTGCCAGCAGCGGGGAGGGGAACACTGAAGCTTTCTTT
CDR3: CASSGEGNTEAFF

J: TRBJ2-4
size: many
V: TRBV21-1
D: .
DNA: TGTGCCAGCAGCAAATGGGACAGGGTATCCAAAAACATTCAGTACTTC
CDR3: CASSKWDRVSKNIQYF

J: TRBJ2-2
size: few
V: TRBV30
D: .
DNA: TGTGCCTGGAAACACGACAGAGTCACCGGGGAGCTGTTTTTT
CDR3: CAWKHDRVTGELFF

J: TRBJ2-1
size: many
V: TRBV20-1
D: .
DNA: TGCAGTGCTAACAGCGAAGCGGGTACTTCCTACAATGAGCAGTTCTTC
CDR3: CSANSEAGTSYNEQFF

J: TRBJ2-7
size: .
V: TRBV20-1
D: .
DNA: TGCAGTGCTGGGCGAGCACGGGCGGGACGGCGAATTTACGAGCAGTACTTC
CDR3: CSAGRARAGRRIYEQYF

J: TRBJ1-1
size: many
V: TRBV5-1
D: .
DNA: TGCGCCAGCAGCTTGGGGGCTCTCGACACTGAAGCTTTCTTT
CDR3: CASSLGALDTEAFF

J: TRBJ1-2
size: many
V: TRBV7-9
D: TRBD1
DNA: TGTGCCAGCAGCGCCGGGACAGTCTATGGCTACACCTTC
CDR3: CASSAGTVYGYTF

J: TRBJ1-1
size: .
V: TRBV10-1
D: TRBD1
DNA: TGCGCCAGCAGTGCGTACCCGGGACAGAAGAACACTGAAGCTTTCTTT
CDR3: CASSAYPGQKNTEAFF

J: TRBJ2-2
size: few
V: TRBV7-9
D: .
DNA: TGTGCCAGCAGCGTGCTCACCGGGGAGCTGTTTTTT
CDR3: CASSVLTGELFF

J: TRBJ2-3
size: many
V: TRBV27
D: TRBD2
DNA: TGTGCCAGCAGCGGGGGGGCCTCTTCCACAGATACGCAGTATTTT
CDR3: CASSGGASSTDTQYF

J: TRBJ2-7
size: many
V: TRBV2
D: TRBD1
DNA: TGTGCCAGCAAAGGACAGGGGGTGCGAGAGCAGTACTTC
CDR3: CASKGQGVREQYF

J: TRBJ2-3
size: few
V: TRBV24-1
D: TRBD2
DNA: TGTGCCACCAGTGACGTAGCGGGGCCCGGGGATACGCAGTATTTT
CDR3: CATSDVAGPGDTQYF

J: TRBJ2-3
size: .
V: TRBV15
D: TRBD2
DNA: TGTGCCACCAGTCTAGCGGTGACAGATACGCAGTATTTT
CDR3: CATSLAVTDTQYF

J: TRBJ1-5
size: many
V: TRBV5-5
D: .
DNA: TGTGCCAGCAGTAGCCCCAATCAGCCCCAGCATTTT
CDR3: CASSSPNQPQHF

J: TRBJ2-7
size: many
V: TRBV10-2
D: .
DNA: TGCGCCAGCAGGCGTGAGGGAGGTAACTACGAGCAGTACTTC
CDR3: CASRREGGNYEQYF

J: TRBJ2-7
size: .
V: TRBV20-1
D: TRBD1
DNA: TGCAGTGCTGCCGGGACAGGGACCTACGAGCAGTACTTC
CDR3: CSAAGTGTYEQYF

J: TRBJ2-7
size: many
V: TRBV5-1
D: .
DNA: TGCGCCAGCAGCTTGGACAATGGGCCCTACGAGCAGTACTTC
CDR3: CASSLDNGPYEQYF

J: TRBJ1-4
size: many
V: TRBV4-3
D: .
DNA: TGCGCCAGCAGCCAAGATCTCCGGGGGGCAACTAATGAAAAACTGTTTTTT
CDR3: CASSQDLRGATNEKLFF

J: TRBJ1-2
size: many
V: TRBV27
D: TRBD1
DNA: TGTGCCAGCAGGAAGACAGGGGGGGATGGCTACACCTTC
CDR3: CASRKTGGDGYTF